Following are 19 T cell receptor beta chains from one sample sequenced in a study of T cell responses to AZD1222 COVID-19 vaccine. Clones were read by immunoSEQ multiplex PCR, and TCRdb kept only the in-frame ones, dropping some. Among just under 150,000 clones listed, approximately 89% were seen once. Sequences were derived from peripheral blood, sampled 28 days after the second AZD1222 dose. The receptors shown here come from an adult who received the AZD1222 COVID-19 vaccine.

The chain has TRBV7-3 and TRBJ2-2; possibly TRBD1 for D (5 bases). Between the trimmed V and J ends, which lost 2 bases and 5 bases, there was a span of 12 bases. Germline loops: CDR1 SGHTA, CDR2 FQGTGA. The CDR3 totals 15 residues. The CDR3 protein is CASSLGRAETGELFF. The CDR3 region has the DNA TGTGCCAGCAGCTTAGGCAGGGCGGAGACCGGGGAGCTGTTTTTT.

J is TRBJ1-2 and V is TRBV25-1; D perhaps matches TRBD1 (5 bases). Per germline, CDR1 MGHDK and CDR2 SYGVNS. The CDR3 loop spans 12 amino acids. In DNA, the CDR3 is TGTGGCACCTCGGCAGGGAACTATGGCTACACCTTC. Translation: CGTSAGNYGYTF.

This clone appeared a single time. The chain recombines TRBV6-6 with TRBJ2-3, with a weak D call TRBD2 (6 bases). Between the trimmed V and J ends, which lost 4 bases and 3 bases, there was a span of 14 bases. There are 15 residues in the CDR3. Germline CDR1 is MNHNY and CDR2 is SVGAGI (reference sequence). In DNA form, the CDR3 reads TGTGCCAGCAGTTGGGAAGTTGGGGGGACAGATACGCAGTATTTT. This encodes CASSWEVGGTDTQYF.

V is TRBV6-4 and J is TRBJ2-1; D is possibly TRBD2 (6 bases). The CDR3 runs 10 residues. In germline, CDR1 is MRHNA, CDR2 SNTAGT. Deletions cut 8 bases from V and 12 bases from J, with 11 bases between. CDR3 amino acids: CASGGTGQFF. The CDR3 region has the DNA TGTGCCAGCGGAGGGACTGGGCAGTTCTTC.

V usage is TRBV7-9 and J usage is TRBJ1-1; TRBD1 might be the D (5 bases). CDR1 is SEHNR and CDR2 is FQNEAQ in the germline V gene (reference sequence). The CDR3 length is 13 residues. Trimming pared 1 base from V and 8 bases from J, leaving 11 bases between. CDR3 in amino acids: CASSLGGLDEAFF. CDR3 nucleotides: TGTGCCAGCAGCTTAGGGGGGTTGGACGAAGCTTTCTTT.

The chain has TRBV3-1 (or the pseudogene TRBV3-2) and TRBJ2-3; the D gene is possibly TRBD1 (5 bases). V was clipped by 0 bases and J by 6 bases, with 16 bases between them. CDR1 LGHDT and CDR2 YNNKEL come from the germline V gene (reference sequence). This CDR3 region has 16 residues. For the CDR3, the DNA is TGTGCCAGCAGCCAAGAGTGGGGCCTTGTCACCGATACGCAGTATTTT. Its translation: CASSQEWGLVTDTQYF.

The chain has TRBV5-1 and TRBJ2-7, with TRBD1 matching over 7 bases. V shed 3 bases and J 3 bases; nucleotides not matched to a gene: 15. CDR3 length: 17 residues. Germline CDR1 and CDR2: SGHRS and YFSETQ. CDR3 bases: TGCGCCAGCAGCTCTAGACAGGGTGCGGTAACTCTCTACGAGCAGTACTTC. Its translation: CASSSRQGAVTLYEQYF.

The V call is TRBV19, the J call TRBJ2-3; 7 bases line up with TRBD2. V dropped 7 bases and J dropped 6; count of bases not matched to a gene: 16. There are 16 residues in the CDR3. Germline V lookup: CDR1 LNHDA, CDR2 SQIVND (reference sequence). The CDR3 is CASTPGRDYLGDTQYF. DNA for the CDR3: TGTGCCAGTACCCCAGGCCGGGACTACCTGGGGGATACGCAGTATTTT.

The chain is built from TRBV18 and TRBJ1-2; D gene uncertain. This CDR3 spans 12 amino acids. The germline V and J ends were trimmed by 1 base and 8 bases, with 8 bases remaining between them. Germline CDR1 reads KGHSH; CDR2 reads LQKENI. The CDR3 sequence: CASSPQGGGYTF. The CDR3 DNA reads TGTGCCAGCTCACCACAGGGAGGGGGCTACACCTTC.

This chain joins TRBV6-2 or TRBV6-3 and TRBJ1-1; 7 bases line up with TRBD1. Germline CDR1 reads MNHEY; CDR2 reads SVGEGT. Losses at the gene ends were 5 bases for V and 3 bases for J; bases not matched to a gene: 9. CDR3 length: 15 residues. The CDR3 loop is CASSSGGTDHTEAFF. CDR3 DNA: TGTGCCAGCAGTAGCGGAGGGACAGACCACACTGAAGCTTTCTTT.

CDR3 sequence (DNA): TGCGCCAGCAGCCAAGCCCGGACAGAGGCAGATACGCAGTATTTT. Translated, it gives CASSQARTEADTQYF. The J gene is TRBJ2-3, the V gene TRBV4-3, with D maybe TRBD1 (6 bases). The germline V and J ends were trimmed by 1 base and 4 bases, with 12 bases remaining between them. The CDR3 runs to 15 residues. Germline assignment: CDR1 LGHNA and CDR2 YSLEER.

This rearrangement joins TRBV7-8 to TRBJ1-4, with D perhaps matching TRBD1 (5 bases). This CDR3 region has 17 residues. V lost 5 bases and J lost 3, with 19 bases in between. Germline CDR1 SGHVS, CDR2 FQNEAQ. The CDR3 region is CASSPTPMTDANEKLFF. The CDR3 bases are TGTGCCAGCAGCCCCACGCCGATGACAGACGCTAATGAAAAACTGTTTTTT.

This chain joins TRBV13 and TRBJ2-7, with 8 bases lining up with TRBD1. J gave up 6 bases and V 5 bases, and 21 bases lay outside the gene matches. The CDR3 consists of 18 residues. Germline V lookup: CDR1 PRHDT, CDR2 FYEKMQ (reference sequence). This CDR3 is CASSHHGPGGADWGEQYF. CDR3 bases: TGTGCCAGCAGCCACCACGGCCCAGGGGGCGCGGATTGGGGCGAGCAGTACTTC.

V gene TRBV19 combines with J gene TRBJ1-2, with unresolved D. The CDR3 has 11 residues. CDR1 is LNHDA and CDR2 is SQIVND in the germline V gene (reference sequence). Trimming left V 4 bases short and J 8 bases short, with 8 bases between. CDR3 in amino acids: CASSNRWGYTF. CDR3 bases: TGTGCCAGTAGTAACCGGTGGGGCTACACCTTC.

The chain is built from TRBV15 and TRBJ1-6; 9 nucleotides match TRBD1. Germline CDR1 LNHNV, CDR2 YYDKDF (reference sequence). V lost 2 bases and J lost 8; bases outside the gene matches: 4. The CDR3 runs 15 residues. The CDR3 sequence is CATSRSRTGDSPLHF. The CDR3, as DNA: TGTGCCACCAGCAGATCGAGGACAGGGGATTCACCCCTCCACTTT.

The chain uses TRBV28 and TRBJ1-2; 7 nucleotides align to TRBD1. Germline V lookup: CDR1 MDHEN, CDR2 SYDVKM. Germline trimming cut 6 bases from V and 2 bases from J; bases unmatched to any gene: 6. The length of the CDR3 is 14 residues. CDR3 DNA sequence: TGTGCCAGCAGACCGGGACAGTTAAACTATGGCTACACCTTC. Its translation: CASRPGQLNYGYTF.

This chain joins TRBV28 and TRBJ1-6; TRBD1 matches 7 bases. V lost 4 bases and J lost 6; bases outside the gene matches: 12. This CDR3 comprises 17 residues. CDR1 is MDHEN, CDR2 SYDVKM, per germline. CDR3 sequence reads: CASSSPGQLALNSPLHF. The CDR3 DNA follows: TGTGCCAGCAGTTCTCCGGGACAGCTGGCGCTTAATTCACCCCTCCACTTT.

The V and J genes are TRBV19 and TRBJ2-5; D uncertain. This CDR3 is built from 13 residues. Germline V lookup: CDR1 LNHDA, CDR2 SQIVND (reference sequence). Trimming removed 6 bases from V and 5 bases from J, with 13 bases in between. The CDR3 coding sequence is TGTGCCAGTAGAGCAATCCCGGAGGAGACCCAGTACTTC. It encodes CASRAIPEETQYF.

This sequence joins TRBV28 and TRBJ1-5; unclear D gene. The V and J ends lost 1 base and 11 bases respectively, with 12 bases between them. Germline CDR1 reads MDHEN; CDR2 reads SYDVKM. The CDR3 is 13 amino acids. The CDR3 sequence is CASSLLVLRAQHF. Written as DNA, the CDR3 is TGTGCCAGCAGTTTATTAGTCCTCCGGGCCCAGCATTTT.